This entry lists 21 T cell receptor beta chains sequenced from one sample in a study of OX40 agonist ivuxolimab in advanced cancers. This table comes from immunoSEQ multiplex PCR, and its TCRdb copy is limited to in-frame clones, with some not included. This sample carries tens of thousands of clones, 82% of them seen once, and the ten largest clones take 21%. Sequenced material: CD4+ or CD8+ T cells sorted from blood, taken in a trial of the OX40 agonist ivuxolimab. The receptors stem from an adult with an advanced solid tumor such as melanoma, head and neck, liver or kidney cancer.

This chain uses TRBV28 with TRBJ2-5, with 8 bases aligning to TRBD1. Trimming removed 2 bases from V and 2 bases from J; junction bases left unmatched: 10. Per germline, CDR1 MDHEN and CDR2 SYDVKM. The CDR3 totals 17 residues. CDR3 coding DNA: TGTGCCAGCAGTTTAGGGCAGGGGGCAGGGGCACAAGAGACCCAGTACTTC. Translation: CASSLGQGAGAQETQYF.

This clone was seen only once. The gene calls are TRBV6-1 and TRBJ2-7; D gene unclear. V dropped 6 bases and J dropped 2 bases, with 8 bases sitting between them. Germline V gives CDR1 MNHNS, CDR2 SASEGT. The CDR3 has 12 amino acids. DNA of the CDR3: TGTGCCAGCAGGAGCCTTCCCTACGAGCAGTACTTC. Translated: CASRSLPYEQYF.

This sequence joins TRBV11-2 and TRBJ2-3; a possible D gene is TRBD2 (5 bases). CDR3 size: 16 residues. V lost 2 bases and J lost 6, with 18 bases in between. Germline CDR1 SGHAT, CDR2 FQNNGV. The CDR3 is CASSLSHSGGWDTQYF. CDR3 in DNA: TGTGCCAGCAGCTTATCTCACTCCGGCGGGTGGGATACGCAGTATTTT.

The V call is TRBV11-1, the J call TRBJ1-1; 8 positions agree with TRBD1. The germline V gene has CDR1 SGHAT and CDR2 FQDESV (reference sequence). J was trimmed by 4 bases and V by 3 bases; bases with no gene match: 7. The CDR3 is 15 residues long. The CDR3 nucleotides read TGTGCCAGCAGCTTTCGAGACCAGGGGGCCACTGAAGCTTTCTTT. It specifies CASSFRDQGATEAFF.

The V call is TRBV11-2, the J call TRBJ2-6, with 8 bases that match TRBD1. Germline values: CDR1 SGHAT, CDR2 FQNNGV. The CDR3 runs 15 residues. Losses at the gene ends were 4 bases for V and 4 bases for J; bases not matched to a gene: 3. CDR3 coding DNA: TGTGCCAGCAGCTACCAGGGGGCCGGGGCCAACGTCCTGACTTTC. This encodes CASSYQGAGANVLTF.

This clone came up once. The chain joins TRBV7-3 to TRBJ2-5; TRBD1 might be the D (6 bases). With 1 base removed from V and 6 bases from J, the gap between germline ends came to 9 bases. CDR1 is SGHTA, CDR2 FQGTGA, per germline. This CDR3 spans 13 amino acids. CDR3 amino acids: CASSLRQGQTQYF. Written as DNA, the CDR3 is TGTGCCAGCAGCTTAAGGCAGGGGCAGACCCAGTACTTC.

The chain combines TRBV29-1 with TRBJ2-1, with 7 positions matching TRBD2. V shed 4 bases and J 5 bases; nucleotides not matched to a gene: 14. Per germline, CDR1 SQVTM and CDR2 ANQGSEA. This CDR3 has 16 residues. The CDR3 DNA reads TGCAGCGTTGGTGCCTTCCCGGGGGGACGGGACAATGAGCAGTTCTTC. Translating it yields CSVGAFPGGRDNEQFF.

This chain joins TRBV20-1 and TRBJ2-7, with D uncertain. Germline CDR1 and CDR2: DFQATT and SNEGSKA (reference sequence). This CDR3 comprises 10 residues. V lost 3 bases, J lost 4 bases, and 4 bases lay in between. The CDR3 spells CSASPYEQYF. CDR3 bases: TGCAGTGCTAGCCCATACGAGCAGTACTTC.

This chain links TRBV7-8 with TRBJ2-6, with D possibly TRBD1 on 7 matching bases. Trimming stripped 5 bases from V and 6 bases from J, with 20 bases between. Germline values: CDR1 SGHVS, CDR2 FQNEAQ. This CDR3 comprises 17 residues. CDR3 DNA sequence: TGTGCCAGCAGCCCCCAAAGGAGGGGGCTGGAGGCCAACGTCCTGACTTTC. This translates into CASSPQRRGLEANVLTF.

This rearrangement joins TRBV5-1 to TRBJ2-1, with a possible D match to TRBD2 (6 bases). Germline lookup yields CDR1 SGHRS and CDR2 YFSETQ. V was pared by 4 bases and J by 7 bases, with 15 bases between. This CDR3 is 14 amino acids long. For the CDR3, the DNA is TGCGCCAGCAGCCCCGGGGCTAGCGCAAATGAGCAGTTCTTC. Translating gives CASSPGASANEQFF.

This chain joins TRBV27 and TRBJ2-7, with 15 bases matching TRBD2. The CDR3 contains 18 residues. Unmatched junction bases numbered 11, after V lost 4 bases and J lost 4 bases. Germline V gene data show CDR1 as MNHEY and CDR2 as SMNVEV (reference sequence). CDR3 in DNA: TGTGCCAGCAGTTCCTTAAGGACTAGCGGGAGGGCGATTTACGAGCAGTACTTC. Its translation: CASSSLRTSGRAIYEQYF.

The chain uses TRBV9 and TRBJ2-2; D is undetermined. Trimming took off 0 bases at V and 6 bases at J, with 6 bases between the two ends. The CDR3 length is 13 residues. Germline V gene sequence: CDR1 SGDLS, CDR2 YYNGEE. CDR3 nucleotide sequence: TGTGCCAGCAGCGTAGAAGGTTCCGGGGAGCTGTTTTTT. Protein product: CASSVEGSGELFF.

The CDR3 reads CASSLWGAGDYNEQFF. CDR3 in DNA: TGTGCCAGCAGTCTCTGGGGAGCGGGAGATTACAATGAGCAGTTCTTC. This sequence joins TRBV28 and TRBJ2-1, with 8 bases identical to TRBD2. Trimming took 5 bases from V and 4 from J; bases not matched to a gene: 10. This CDR3 has 16 amino acids. The germline V gene encodes CDR1 MDHEN and CDR2 SYDVKM.

This clone was seen just once. The chain employs TRBV2 and TRBJ1-2; TRBD1 matches 10 bases. The V segment lost 6 bases and the J segment 4 bases; nucleotides outside the gene matches: 8. Germline loops: CDR1 SNHLY, CDR2 FYNNEI. There are 15 residues in the CDR3. CDR3 residues: CASSLDRGRSYGYTF. The CDR3 bases are TGTGCCAGCAGCCTTGACAGGGGGCGCAGCTATGGCTACACCTTC.

Comments on this clone: Mismatch with germline at one junction end may stem from a read error. V gene TRBV5-1 combines with J gene TRBJ1-1; 8 nucleotides agree with TRBD1. This CDR3 is 14 amino acids long. Germline lookup yields CDR1 SGHRS and CDR2 YFSETQ. The CDR3 loop reads CASSSNRGNAEAFF. Written as DNA, the CDR3 is TGCGCCAGCAGCTCTAACAGGGGGAACGCTGAAGCTTTCTTT.

V and J are TRBV10-3 and TRBJ2-4; the match to TRBD1 covers 12 bases. The germline gives CDR1 ENHRY, CDR2 SYGVKD. After removal of 2 bases from V and 8 bases from J, the junction contained 4 bases not matched to a gene. This CDR3 has 15 residues. The CDR3 DNA follows: TGTGCCATCAGTGAGGGCGGGACAGGGGGCGACATTCAGTACTTC. This gives the protein CAISEGGTGGDIQYF.

The gene calls are TRBV28 and TRBJ2-2, with 8 bases lining up with TRBD1. This CDR3 region has 14 residues. Germline V gene sequence: CDR1 MDHEN, CDR2 SYDVKM. V gave up 6 bases and J gave up 4 bases; unmatched junction bases: 4. CDR3 loop: CASSHGQGTGELFF. The CDR3 nucleotides read TGTGCCAGCAGCCACGGACAGGGCACCGGGGAGCTGTTTTTT.

CDR3 coding DNA: TGTGCCAGCACACAGGGAACCTTTAACACCGGGGAGCTGTTTTTT. Protein: CASTQGTFNTGELFF. The chain joins TRBV18 to TRBJ2-2; a possible D gene is TRBD1 (6 bases). Germline V CDR1 and CDR2: KGHSH, LQKENI. The V end was cut by 8 bases, the J end by 2 bases, with 15 bases between. This CDR3 region has 15 residues.

The rearrangement links TRBV19 to TRBJ2-3; 14 bases map to TRBD2. CDR3 length: 19 amino acids. CDR1 is LNHDA and CDR2 is SQIVND in the germline V gene (reference sequence). Trimming at V came to 5 bases and at J to 4 bases, leaving 14 bases not matched to a gene. CDR3 bases: TGTGCCAGTAGTCCCCCGACCCTGGGACTAGCGGGAGTGGCAGATACGCAGTATTTT. Protein sequence: CASSPPTLGLAGVADTQYF.

V is TRBV2 and J is TRBJ1-1, with 12 positions matching TRBD1. The germline CDR1 and CDR2 sequences are SNHLY and FYNNEI. This CDR3 has 15 residues. The V and J ends lost 7 bases and 7 bases, in that order; junction bases with no gene match: 10. In DNA, the CDR3 is TGTGCCAGCATGGCCGGGACAGGGGGCCCGGTTGAAGCTTTCTTT. This encodes CASMAGTGGPVEAFF.

This chain uses TRBV30 with TRBJ2-7, with 8 positions matching TRBD1. With V trimmed by 1 base and J by 7 bases, 9 bases remained unmatched. Per the germline V gene, CDR1 is GTSNPN and CDR2 is SVGIG (reference sequence). CDR3 length: 14 amino acids. The CDR3 region has the DNA TGTGCCTGGAGTGCAGGGGGCTTAAGTCGGGAGCAGTACTTC. Residues: CAWSAGGLSREQYF.